The 13 T cell receptor beta chains below were found in one sample sequenced in a study of T-cell reconstitution after alpha-beta-depleted transplantation in children. Preparing the TCRbeta library involved the use of unique molecular identifiers. Each CDR3 protein is one row after TCRdb ran MiXCR on the PCR reads. Among some 76,000 distinct CDR3 sequences listed, roughly a tenth were seen once. The sample here was PBMCs, taken before TCRalphabeta/CD19-depleted stem cell transplant. The receptors originated from a boy between 10 and 17 years old with acute myeloid leukemia, due to receive a stem cell transplant.

A single count supports this clonotype. One end of the junction is discordant with germline, which a read error may explain. This sequence joins TRBV7-9 and TRBJ2-6; D gene unclear. CDR1 SEHNR and CDR2 FQNEAQ come from the germline V gene (reference sequence). The CDR3 spans 15 residues. This CDR3 is CASSLGISRANVLTF. The DNA of the CDR3 is TGTGCCAGCAGCCTCGGCATCTCTCGGGCCAACGTCCTGACTTTC.

The table lists this clonotype with many counts. The gene calls are TRBV12-3 or TRBV12-4 and TRBJ1-6, with D maybe TRBD1 (6 bases). V lost 5 bases and J 9 bases, leaving 20 bases between the germline ends. The CDR3 is 16 residues long. The CDR3 bases are TGTGCCAGCAGTGAAGAAATGGGGGCTAGGGGTTCACCCCTCCACTTT. Translating gives CASSEEMGARGSPLHF.

The chain joins TRBV4-1 to TRBJ1-2; D remains ambiguous. There are 14 residues in the CDR3. Trimming shortened V by 3 bases and J by 2 bases, and 10 bases separated the two germline ends. From germline, CDR1 is MGHRA and CDR2 YSYEKL. The CDR3 region is CASSQVEGNYGYTF. For the CDR3, the DNA is TGCGCCAGCAGCCAGGTGGAGGGAAACTATGGCTACACCTTC.

Only a few counts were recorded for this clonotype. J is TRBJ2-3 and V is TRBV2; 15 bases fit TRBD2. Trimming removed 3 bases from V and 0 bases from J; junction bases left unmatched: 7. CDR1 and CDR2 from the germline V gene are SNHLY and FYNNEI. There are 19 residues in the CDR3. For the CDR3, the DNA is TGTGCCAGCAGTGATTCGGGACTAGCGGGGGGCACTAGCACAGATACGCAGTATTTT. Amino acid sequence: CASSDSGLAGGTSTDTQYF.

V gene TRBV4-2 combines with J gene TRBJ2-5, with 14 bases identical to TRBD2. Germline loops: CDR1 LGHNA, CDR2 YNFKEQ. This CDR3 is 17 amino acids long. The V segment lost 4 bases and the J segment 4 bases; nucleotides outside the gene matches: 8. The CDR3 loop reads CASSPGLAGGRGETQYF. DNA of the CDR3: TGTGCCAGCAGCCCCGGACTAGCGGGGGGCCGGGGAGAGACCCAGTACTTC.

This clonotype has a count of ten or more. The chain carries TRBV10-1 and TRBJ2-2, with 7 bases fitting TRBD1. The CDR3 totals 16 residues. With 5 bases clipped from V and 0 bases from J, the junction kept 6 bases outside the gene matches. From germline, CDR1 is WNHNN and CDR2 SYGVQD (reference sequence). The CDR3 coding sequence is TGCGCCAGCAGTTGGGACAGCGATACGAACACCGGGGAGCTGTTTTTT. Protein product: CASSWDSDTNTGELFF.

This clonotype was found many times. The gene calls are TRBV11-2 and TRBJ2-1; TRBD1 is a possible D gene (6 bases). The CDR3 has 14 residues. V lost 5 bases and J 5 bases, leaving 13 bases between the germline ends. Germline-derived CDR1 and CDR2 are SGHAT and FQNNGV. DNA for the CDR3: TGTGCCAGCAGCAACGACAGGCTCGACAATGAGCAGTTCTTC. The encoded protein is CASSNDRLDNEQFF.

This clonotype was picked up many times. The chain combines TRBV7-2 with TRBJ1-1; D call uncertain. This CDR3 is built from 13 residues. The V gene's germline CDR1 is SGHTA and CDR2 FQGNSA. V was clipped by 3 bases and J by 7 bases, with 12 bases between them. The CDR3 is CASSFAWPLEAFF. CDR3 bases: TGTGCCAGCAGCTTTGCCTGGCCACTTGAAGCTTTCTTT.

This clonotype occurred many times. The V and J genes are TRBV5-1 and TRBJ2-7; TRBD1 agrees at 7 bases. The CDR3 consists of 15 residues. V was pared by 0 bases and J by 3 bases, with 6 bases of the junction left unmatched. Germline CDR1 reads SGHRS; CDR2 reads YFSETQ. CDR3 DNA: TGCGCCAGCAGCTTGGAGCAGGGGGAGTACTACGAGCAGTACTTC. The encoded protein is CASSLEQGEYYEQYF. Combining the CDR3 with reference TRBV5-1 and TRBJ2-7 gives the whole variable domain KAGVTQTPRYLIKTRGQQVTLSCSPISGHRSVSWYQQTPGQGLQFLFEYFSETQRNKGNFPGRFSGRQFSNSRSEMNVSTLELGDSALYLCASSLEQGEYYEQYFGPGTRLTVT.

This clonotype was recorded many times. V and J are TRBV5-1 and TRBJ2-7; 9 bases match TRBD1. The germline CDR1 and CDR2 sequences are SGHRS and YFSETQ. This CDR3 spans 18 amino acids. With V trimmed by 7 bases and J by 5 bases, 22 bases remained unmatched. The CDR3 coding sequence is TGCGCCAGCTACAGGGGTCGTCGACCCGGGACAGGGACGAACGAGCAGTACTTC. Protein: CASYRGRRPGTGTNEQYF.

This clonotype was picked up many times. This chain links TRBV4-2 with TRBJ1-1, with D possibly TRBD1 on 6 matching bases. This CDR3 spans 14 amino acids. Germline CDR1 LGHNA, CDR2 YNFKEQ. Trimming cost V 1 base and J 4 bases, with 10 bases left between them. The chain's CDR3 is CASSQVQGITEAFF. CDR3 coding DNA: TGTGCCAGCAGCCAAGTACAGGGCATCACTGAAGCTTTCTTT.

This clonotype occurred once. The J gene is TRBJ2-1, the V gene TRBV10-1; TRBD1 is a possible D gene (6 bases). CDR3 size: 13 residues. CDR1 is WNHNN and CDR2 is SYGVQD in the germline V gene (reference sequence). V dropped 6 bases and J dropped 5 bases, with 11 bases sitting between them. The CDR3 coding sequence is TGCGCCAGCAGCCTTTGGGACAACAATGAGCAGTTCTTC. Its translation: CASSLWDNNEQFF.

This clonotype was seen ten or more times. The rearrangement joins TRBV27 to TRBJ1-4; TRBD1 matches 10 bases. The germline gives CDR1 MNHEY, CDR2 SMNVEV (reference sequence). The CDR3 runs 16 residues. Unmatched junction bases numbered 8, after V lost 7 bases and J lost 3 bases. The CDR3 nucleotides read TGTGCCAGCACCGGGACAGGGGTACTCTCTAATGAAAAACTGTTTTTT. Amino acid sequence: CASTGTGVLSNEKLFF.